The 20 T cell receptor beta chains below all came from one sample that was sequenced in a study of Graves' ophthalmopathy and Graves' hyperthyroidism. For repertoire sequencing, the TCR beta CDR3 regions were amplified from RNA transcripts. RT-PCR in the first round used HTBI primers; a second-round multiplex PCR followed. TCRdb re-analysed the multiplex PCR reads in MiXCR, keeping a single row per CDR3 protein. Of approximately 410,000 distinct CDR3 sequences in the sample, just over 15% were seen once. The sample consisted of peripheral blood. These receptors all come from a woman aged 18-29 years with stable Graves' hyperthyroidism.

Many counts were recorded for this clonotype. The chain has TRBV6-5 and TRBJ1-6, with a weak D call TRBD1 (6 bases). The CDR3 consists of 14 residues. CDR1 is MNHEY, CDR2 SVGAGI, per germline. V was cut by 7 bases and J by 9 bases, with 16 bases left in between. The CDR3 reads CASTLSTGSSPLHF. In nucleotides, the CDR3 is TGTGCCAGCACTCTATCGACAGGTAGTTCACCCCTCCACTTT.

This clonotype was observed at least ten times. The chain has TRBV15 and TRBJ1-1; TRBD1 aligns across 10 bases. The V and J ends lost 3 bases and 4 bases, in that order; junction bases with no gene match: 2. CDR3 length: 14 residues. Germline V gene data show CDR1 as LNHNV and CDR2 as YYDKDF (reference sequence). CDR3: CATSRDRGITEAFF. DNA of the CDR3: TGTGCCACCAGCAGGGACAGGGGGATCACTGAAGCTTTCTTT.

In its sample, this clonotype was seen a few times. V is TRBV27 and J is TRBJ2-5; D is uncertain. Germline V lookup: CDR1 MNHEY, CDR2 SMNVEV (reference sequence). The CDR3 is made up of 13 amino acids. V lost 0 bases, J lost 5 bases, and 7 bases lay in between. The CDR3 DNA reads TGTGCCAGCAGTTTATCGATCGGGGAGACCCAGTACTTC. It yields the protein CASSLSIGETQYF.

This clonotype was counted ten times or more. The genes are TRBV7-2 and TRBJ1-5; no clear D. The CDR3 runs to 15 residues. The V and J ends lost 0 bases and 3 bases respectively, with 9 bases between them. Germline CDR1 and CDR2: SGHTA and FQGNSA. The CDR3 reads CASSLAAGTNQPQHF. The DNA for the CDR3 is TGTGCCAGCAGCTTAGCAGCAGGAACCAATCAGCCCCAGCATTTT.

Here the CDR3 DNA reads TGTGCCAGCAGCCAAGTCCCGACGTCCGGAAACACCATATATTTT. Residues: CASSQVPTSGNTIYF. The chain uses TRBV3-1 and TRBJ1-3; D remains ambiguous. V was shortened by 1 base and J by 4 bases, with 11 bases between the two germline ends. The length of the CDR3 is 15 residues. Germline CDR1 LGHDT, CDR2 YNNKEL (reference sequence).

This clonotype has only a few counts. V usage is TRBV5-1 and J usage is TRBJ1-2; D remains unclear. Germline V lookup: CDR1 SGHRS, CDR2 YFSETQ. V was trimmed by 1 base and J by 4 bases, leaving 11 bases between them. This CDR3 has 14 amino acids. This chain's CDR3 is CASSLSELSYGYTF. The CDR3 bases are TGCGCCAGCAGCTTGAGCGAACTTTCCTATGGCTACACCTTC.

This clonotype was found many times. The chain combines TRBV7-2 with TRBJ1-6, with TRBD1 matching 7 bases. This CDR3 has 16 residues. The germline V gene has CDR1 SGHTA and CDR2 FQGNSA. Germline trimming cut 4 bases from V and 4 bases from J; bases unmatched to any gene: 7. Written as DNA, the CDR3 is TGTGCCAGCAGCTCCGGGGGGGGACAGTATAATTCACCCCTCCACTTT. Encoded protein: CASSSGGGQYNSPLHF.

This clonotype was recorded at least ten times. The chain has TRBV27 and TRBJ1-2, with D maybe TRBD1 (6 bases). From germline, CDR1 is MNHEY and CDR2 SMNVEV (reference sequence). This CDR3 region has 13 residues. Trimming cost V 8 bases and J 2 bases, with 12 bases left between them. CDR3 nucleotides: TGTGCCAGCGGTTGGGGACAAAACTATGGCTACACCTTC. Translation: CASGWGQNYGYTF.

This clonotype was seen ten or more times. This chain joins TRBV6-1 and TRBJ2-7; D unclear. Germline V gives CDR1 MNHNS, CDR2 SASEGT. The CDR3 has 15 residues. V lost 0 bases to trimming and J lost 0 bases, with 9 bases between them. For the CDR3, the DNA is TGTGCCAGCAGTGAAGCGGCAGTGAGCTCCTACGAGCAGTACTTC. It codes for CASSEAAVSSYEQYF.

This clonotype was observed a few times. The chain carries TRBV15 and TRBJ2-6; 7 bases align to TRBD2. V gave up 1 base and J gave up 3 bases; unmatched junction bases: 6. This CDR3 is 17 amino acids long. In germline, CDR1 is LNHNV, CDR2 YYDKDF (reference sequence). The CDR3 loop reads CATSRGGGRGGANVLTF. Written as DNA, the CDR3 is TGTGCCACCAGCAGAGGCGGAGGGAGGGGTGGGGCCAACGTCCTGACTTTC.

In its sample, this clonotype was seen many times. The V and J genes are TRBV20-1 and TRBJ1-1; no definite D call. The CDR3 contains 14 residues. Between the trimmed V and J ends, which lost 7 bases and 3 bases, there was a span of 18 bases. The V gene's germline CDR1 is DFQATT and CDR2 SNEGSKA (reference sequence). The CDR3 is CSGSVSPTDTEAFF. The CDR3 coding sequence is TGCAGTGGAAGTGTCAGCCCAACGGACACTGAAGCTTTCTTT.

The V and J genes are TRBV6-1 and TRBJ1-5; TRBD1 matches 10 bases. The length of the CDR3 is 18 residues. With V trimmed by 4 bases and J by 0 bases, 9 bases remained unmatched. Germline CDR1 is MNHNS and CDR2 is SASEGT. CDR3 sequence reads: CASSARTGGTYSNQPQHF. The CDR3 DNA follows: TGTGCCAGCAGTGCAAGGACAGGGGGGACCTATAGCAATCAGCCCCAGCATTTT.

This clonotype has ten or more counts. The V call is TRBV5-1, the J call TRBJ2-4, with D tentatively TRBD1 or TRBD2 (5 bases each). Germline CDR1 SGHRS, CDR2 YFSETQ. This CDR3 contains 13 residues. V lost 1 base and J 8 bases, leaving 10 bases between the germline ends. CDR3 loop: CASSLRGVDIQYF. DNA of the CDR3: TGCGCCAGCAGCTTGAGAGGGGTAGACATTCAGTACTTC.

The rearrangement links TRBV6-1 to TRBJ2-2; 11 bases match TRBD2. CDR1 and CDR2 from the germline V gene are MNHNS and SASEGT. The CDR3 consists of 15 residues. The V and J ends lost 6 bases and 6 bases, in that order; junction bases with no gene match: 6. The CDR3 region is CASSHSGGAPGELFF. Written as DNA, the CDR3 is TGTGCCAGCAGCCATAGCGGGGGGGCCCCCGGGGAGCTGTTTTTT.

This clonotype was seen at least ten times. The J gene is TRBJ1-1, the V gene TRBV7-2; D ambiguous. Trimming removed 1 base from V and 11 bases from J, with 11 bases in between. Germline V gene sequence: CDR1 SGHTA, CDR2 FQGNSA. The CDR3 length is 12 residues. CDR3: CASSLGPGTAFF. In nucleotides, the CDR3 is TGTGCCAGCAGCTTAGGTCCAGGAACGGCTTTCTTT. Based on the CDR3 plus reference TRBV7-2 and TRBJ1-1, the full variable domain is GAGVSQSPSNKVTEKGKDVELRCDPISGHTALYWYRQSLGQGLEFLIYFQGNSAPDKSGLPSDRFSAERTGGSVSTLTIQRTQQEDSAVYLCASSLGPGTAFFGQGTRLTVV.

This clonotype was found many times. The rearrangement joins TRBV12-3 or TRBV12-4 to TRBJ1-1; no clear D. V dropped 6 bases and J dropped 1 base, with 24 bases sitting between them. This CDR3 has 18 residues. The CDR3 DNA reads TGTGCCAGCAGCTCTATTGCCCGCATTGAAATGGAGAACACTGAAGCTTTCTTT. Its translation: CASSSIARIEMENTEAFF.

The genes are TRBV6-1 and TRBJ2-7, with TRBD2 identical over 7 bases. CDR3 size: 13 residues. V dropped 9 bases and J dropped 7; count of bases not matched to a gene: 12. Germline V CDR1 and CDR2: MNHNS, SASEGT. The CDR3 nucleotides read TGTGCCAGTAGAGGAGCGGGAAGCCTGGAGCAGTACTTC. Its protein product is CASRGAGSLEQYF.

As concerns this clonotype: The junction departs from the called germline gene at one end, perhaps through a read error. This chain joins TRBV3-1 and TRBJ2-7; the match to TRBD1 covers 7 bases. In germline, CDR1 is LGHDT, CDR2 YNNKEL (reference sequence). The CDR3 totals 14 residues. The CDR3 DNA sequence: TGTGCCGGCAGCCAGCGACAGGGCCTCTACGAGCAGTACTTC. This gives the protein CAGSQRQGLYEQYF.

This clonotype was seen at least ten times. The rearrangement uses TRBV11-3 and TRBJ1-1; maybe TRBD1 (6 bases). The germline CDR1 and CDR2 sequences are SGHNT and YENEEA. This CDR3 is 11 amino acids long. V lost 3 bases to trimming and J lost 9 bases, with 8 bases between them. The DNA of the CDR3 is TGTGCCAGCAGCTTCGACAGGAAAGCTTTCTTT. Translated: CASSFDRKAFF.

The table lists this clonotype with many counts. The chain recombines TRBV12-3 or TRBV12-4 with TRBJ1-1, with TRBD1 as a possible D gene (6 bases). Deletions cut 6 bases from V and 2 bases from J, with 13 bases between. This CDR3 comprises 14 residues. CDR3 sequence: CASSLDRANTEAFF. CDR3 in DNA: TGTGCCAGCAGCCTGGACAGAGCTAACACTGAAGCTTTCTTT.